One T cell receptor (beta chain) is described in this entry. The sample originates from a study of blood T cell repertoires in COVID-19. Some clones are missing from TCRdb's copy, which holds only in-frame ones; the method was immunoSEQ multiplex PCR. The sample carries some 97,000 clones, roughly 85% recorded once. V was cut by 0 bases and J by 4 bases, with 10 bases left in between. Germline CDR1 SGDLS, CDR2 YYNGEE. This CDR3 region has 14 residues. Sequencing input: PBMCs or T cells enriched from blood (not recorded which). The chain carries TRBV9 and TRBJ1-1; D gene uncertain. This receptor was obtained from a woman aged 50 to 65 who had recovered from COVID-19. CDR3 in amino acids: CASSVEPAGTEAFF. CDR3 in DNA: TGTGCCAGCAGCGTAGAGCCGGCGGGCACTGAAGCTTTCTTT.